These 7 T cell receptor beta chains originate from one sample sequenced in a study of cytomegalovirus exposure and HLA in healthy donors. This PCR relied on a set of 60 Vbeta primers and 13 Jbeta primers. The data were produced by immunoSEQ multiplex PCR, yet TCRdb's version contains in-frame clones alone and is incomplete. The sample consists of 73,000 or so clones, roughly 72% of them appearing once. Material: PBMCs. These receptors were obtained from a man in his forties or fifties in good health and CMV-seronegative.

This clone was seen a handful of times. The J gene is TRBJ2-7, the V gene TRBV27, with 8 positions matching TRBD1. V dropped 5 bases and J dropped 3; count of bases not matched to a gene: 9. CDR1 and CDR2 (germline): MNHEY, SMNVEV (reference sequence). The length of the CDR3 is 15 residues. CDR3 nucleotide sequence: TGTGCCAGCAGTCCCCGGACAGGGACGCACTACGAGCAGTACTTC. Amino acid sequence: CASSPRTGTHYEQYF.

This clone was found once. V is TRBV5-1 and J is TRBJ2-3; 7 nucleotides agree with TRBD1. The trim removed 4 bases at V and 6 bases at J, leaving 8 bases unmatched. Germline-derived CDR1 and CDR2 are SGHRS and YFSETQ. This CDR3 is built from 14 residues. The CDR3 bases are TGCGCCAGCAGCCCTGACAGGGTCGCCGATACGCAGTATTTT. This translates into CASSPDRVADTQYF.

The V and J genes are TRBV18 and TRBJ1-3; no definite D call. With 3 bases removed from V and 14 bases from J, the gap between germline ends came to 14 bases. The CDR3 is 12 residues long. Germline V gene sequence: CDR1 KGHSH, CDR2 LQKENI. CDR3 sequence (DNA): TGTGCCAGCTCACCCTACTACGGGTCTGTATATTTT. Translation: CASSPYYGSVYF.

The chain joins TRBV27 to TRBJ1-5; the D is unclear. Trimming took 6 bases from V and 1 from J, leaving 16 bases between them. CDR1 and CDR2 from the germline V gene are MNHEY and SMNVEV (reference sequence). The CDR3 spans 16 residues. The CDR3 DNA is TGTGCCAGCAGGACGGGCCCCGGGGAGAGCAATCAGCCCCAGCATTTT. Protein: CASRTGPGESNQPQHF.

CDR3 amino acids: CGTVSYEQYF. Here the CDR3 DNA reads TGTGGTACGGTCTCCTACGAGCAGTACTTC. The rearrangement joins TRBV28 to TRBJ2-7; D gene unclear. Germline V gene sequence: CDR1 MDHEN, CDR2 SYDVKM. This CDR3 spans 10 amino acids.

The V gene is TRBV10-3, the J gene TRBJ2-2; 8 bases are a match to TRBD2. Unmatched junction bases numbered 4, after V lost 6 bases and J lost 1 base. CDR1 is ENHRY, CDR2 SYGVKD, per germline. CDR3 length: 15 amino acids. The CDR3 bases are TGTGCCATCAGCTCGGGACTAGGGAACACCGGGGAGCTGTTTTTT. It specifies CAISSGLGNTGELFF.

The CDR3 nucleotides are TGCGCCAGCAGCCCGGGGGGGGAACACTACGAGCAGTACTTC. Translated: CASSPGGEHYEQYF. V gene TRBV5-1 combines with J gene TRBJ2-7; 8 bases match TRBD2. There are 14 residues in the CDR3. Losses at the gene ends were 4 bases for V and 3 bases for J; bases not matched to a gene: 6. Per germline, CDR1 SGHRS and CDR2 YFSETQ.